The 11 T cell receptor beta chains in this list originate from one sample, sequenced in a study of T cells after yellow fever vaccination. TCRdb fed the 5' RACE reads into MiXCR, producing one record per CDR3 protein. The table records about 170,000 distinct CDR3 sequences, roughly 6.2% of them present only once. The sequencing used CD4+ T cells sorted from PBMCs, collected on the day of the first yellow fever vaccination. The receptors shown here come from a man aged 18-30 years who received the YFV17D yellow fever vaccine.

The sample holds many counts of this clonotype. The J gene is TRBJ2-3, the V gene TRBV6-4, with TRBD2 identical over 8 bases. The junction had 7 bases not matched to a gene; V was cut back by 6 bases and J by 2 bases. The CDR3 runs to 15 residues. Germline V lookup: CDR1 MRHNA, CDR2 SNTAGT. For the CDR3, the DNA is TGTGCCAGCAGCCGACTAGCGACCCCCACAGATACGCAGTATTTT. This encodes CASSRLATPTDTQYF.

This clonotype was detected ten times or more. DNA of the CDR3: TGCGCCAGCAGCCCCTTCTCACGGGACACTGAAGCTTTCTTT. This codes for CASSPFSRDTEAFF. The genes are TRBV5-1 and TRBJ1-1; no clear D. CDR1 is SGHRS, CDR2 YFSETQ, per germline. The CDR3 spans 14 residues. V lost 4 bases and J lost 3, with 13 bases in between.

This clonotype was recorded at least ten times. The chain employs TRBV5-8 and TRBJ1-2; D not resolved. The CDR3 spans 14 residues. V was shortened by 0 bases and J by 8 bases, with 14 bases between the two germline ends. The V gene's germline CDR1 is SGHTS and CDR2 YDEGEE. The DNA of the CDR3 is TGTGCCAGCAGCTTGGTCCCGCCCCGTCAAGGCTACACCTTC. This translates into CASSLVPPRQGYTF.

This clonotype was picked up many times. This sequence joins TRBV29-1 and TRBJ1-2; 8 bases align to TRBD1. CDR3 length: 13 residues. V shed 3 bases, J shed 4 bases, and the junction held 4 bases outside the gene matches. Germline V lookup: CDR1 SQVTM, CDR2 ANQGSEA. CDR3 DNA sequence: TGCAGCGTTGAGACAGGGGTCGGCTATGGCTACACCTTC. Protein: CSVETGVGYGYTF.

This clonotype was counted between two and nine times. CDR3 in amino acids: CASSRLSYNEQFF. Here the CDR3 DNA reads TGTGCCAGCTCCCGGCTTTCCTACAATGAGCAGTTCTTC. V usage is TRBV2 and J usage is TRBJ2-1; D is unresolved. Germline CDR1 SNHLY, CDR2 FYNNEI. This CDR3 is 13 amino acids long. Deletions cut 8 bases from V and 1 base from J, with 9 bases between.

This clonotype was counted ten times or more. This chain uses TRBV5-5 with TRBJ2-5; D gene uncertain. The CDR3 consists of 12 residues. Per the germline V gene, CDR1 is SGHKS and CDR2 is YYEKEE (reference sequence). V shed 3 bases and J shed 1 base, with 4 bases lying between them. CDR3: CASSYTQETQYF. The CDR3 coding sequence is TGTGCCAGCAGCTACACCCAAGAGACCCAGTACTTC.

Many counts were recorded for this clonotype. The CDR3 DNA is TGTGCCACCGGAATCCGCCTAGCCAAAAACATTCAGTACTTC. It translates to CATGIRLAKNIQYF. The J gene is TRBJ2-4, the V gene TRBV15, with D hard to call. Germline V gene sequence: CDR1 LNHNV, CDR2 YYDKDF (reference sequence). The ends were cut back, 8 bases at V and 0 bases at J, with 11 bases in the middle. This CDR3 is 14 amino acids long.

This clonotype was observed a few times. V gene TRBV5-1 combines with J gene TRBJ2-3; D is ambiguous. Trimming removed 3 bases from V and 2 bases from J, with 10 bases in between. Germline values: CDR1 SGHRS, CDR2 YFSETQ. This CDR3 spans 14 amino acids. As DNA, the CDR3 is TGCGCCAGCAGCTCTTTGGCCCCCACAGATACGCAGTATTTT. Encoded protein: CASSSLAPTDTQYF.

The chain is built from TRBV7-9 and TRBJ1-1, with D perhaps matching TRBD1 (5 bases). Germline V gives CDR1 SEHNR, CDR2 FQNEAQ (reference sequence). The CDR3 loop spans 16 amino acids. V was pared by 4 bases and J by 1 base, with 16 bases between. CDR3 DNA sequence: TGTGCCAGCAGCTCGCGAACCAAAAGGGGGAACACTGAAGCTTTCTTT. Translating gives CASSSRTKRGNTEAFF.

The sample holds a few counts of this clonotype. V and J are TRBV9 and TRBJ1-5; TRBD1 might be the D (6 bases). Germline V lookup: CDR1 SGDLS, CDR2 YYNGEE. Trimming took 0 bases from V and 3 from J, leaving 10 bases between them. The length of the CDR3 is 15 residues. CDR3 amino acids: CASSVGGGDNQPQHF. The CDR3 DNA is TGTGCCAGCAGCGTAGGAGGGGGTGACAATCAGCCCCAGCATTTT. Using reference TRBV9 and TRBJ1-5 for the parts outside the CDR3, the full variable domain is DSGVTQTPKHLITATGQRVTLRCSPRSGDLSVYWYQQSLDQGLQFLIQYYNGEERAKGNILERFSAQQFPDLHSELNLSSLELGDSALYFCASSVGGGDNQPQHFGDGTRLSIL.

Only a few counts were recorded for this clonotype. CDR3 nucleotide sequence: TGTGCCAGCAGCTTGGCGACAGCAAACTATGGCTACACCTTC. Translation gives CASSLATANYGYTF. This chain joins TRBV5-6 and TRBJ1-2, with D possibly matching TRBD1 (5 bases). Per the germline V gene, CDR1 is SGHDT and CDR2 is YYEEEE. Deletions cut 0 bases from V and 2 bases from J, with 8 bases between. The CDR3 covers 14 residues.